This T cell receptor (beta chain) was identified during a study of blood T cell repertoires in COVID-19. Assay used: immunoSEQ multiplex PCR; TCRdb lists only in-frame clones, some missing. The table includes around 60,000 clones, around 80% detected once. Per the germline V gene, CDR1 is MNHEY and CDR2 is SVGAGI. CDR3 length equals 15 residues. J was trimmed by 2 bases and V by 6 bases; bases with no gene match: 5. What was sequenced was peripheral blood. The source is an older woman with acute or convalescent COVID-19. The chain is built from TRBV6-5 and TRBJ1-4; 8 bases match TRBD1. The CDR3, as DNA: TGTGCCAGCAGCTACGACAGGGGCACTAATGAAAAACTGTTTTTT. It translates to CASSYDRGTNEKLFF.